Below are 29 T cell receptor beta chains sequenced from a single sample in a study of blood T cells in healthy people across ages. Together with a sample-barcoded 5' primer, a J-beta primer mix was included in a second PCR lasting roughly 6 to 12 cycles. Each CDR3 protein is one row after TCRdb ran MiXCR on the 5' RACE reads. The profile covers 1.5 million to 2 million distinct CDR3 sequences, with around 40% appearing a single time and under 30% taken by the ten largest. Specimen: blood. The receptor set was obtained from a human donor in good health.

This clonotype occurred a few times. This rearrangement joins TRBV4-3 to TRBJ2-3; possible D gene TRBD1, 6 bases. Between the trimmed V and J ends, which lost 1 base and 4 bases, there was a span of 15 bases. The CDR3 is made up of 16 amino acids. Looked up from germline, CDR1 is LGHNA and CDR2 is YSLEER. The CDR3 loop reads CASSQVLVRGPDTQYF. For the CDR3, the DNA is TGCGCCAGCAGCCAAGTTCTCGTCAGGGGCCCAGATACGCAGTATTTT.

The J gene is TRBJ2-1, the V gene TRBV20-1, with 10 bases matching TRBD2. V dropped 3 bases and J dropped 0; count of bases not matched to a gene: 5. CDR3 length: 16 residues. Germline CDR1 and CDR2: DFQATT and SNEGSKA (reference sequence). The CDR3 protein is CSARSPSGGSYNEQFF. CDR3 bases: TGCAGTGCTAGGAGCCCTAGCGGGGGCTCCTACAATGAGCAGTTCTTC.

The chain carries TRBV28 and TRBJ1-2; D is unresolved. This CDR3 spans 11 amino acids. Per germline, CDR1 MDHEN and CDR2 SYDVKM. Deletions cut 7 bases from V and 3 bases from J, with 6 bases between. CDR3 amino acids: CASNWDYGYTF. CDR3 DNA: TGTGCCAGCAACTGGGACTATGGCTACACCTTC.

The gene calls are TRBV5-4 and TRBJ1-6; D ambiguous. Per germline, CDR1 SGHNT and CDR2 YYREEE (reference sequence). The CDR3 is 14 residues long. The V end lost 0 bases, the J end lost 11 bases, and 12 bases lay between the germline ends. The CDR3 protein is CASSLVGLYPPLHF. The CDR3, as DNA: TGTGCCAGCAGCTTGGTGGGGTTGTATCCACCCCTCCACTTT.

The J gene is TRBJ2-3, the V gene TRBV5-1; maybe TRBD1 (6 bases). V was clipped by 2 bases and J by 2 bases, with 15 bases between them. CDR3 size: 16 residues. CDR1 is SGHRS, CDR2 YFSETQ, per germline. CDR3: CASSLTGTPYTDTQYF. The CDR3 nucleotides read TGCGCCAGCAGCTTAACAGGGACGCCTTACACAGATACGCAGTATTTT.

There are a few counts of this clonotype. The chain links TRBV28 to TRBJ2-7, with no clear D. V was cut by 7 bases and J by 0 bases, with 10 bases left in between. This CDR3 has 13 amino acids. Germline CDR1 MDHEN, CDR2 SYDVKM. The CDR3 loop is CASIKDHSYEQYF. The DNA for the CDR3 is TGTGCCAGCATAAAGGACCACTCCTACGAGCAGTACTTC.

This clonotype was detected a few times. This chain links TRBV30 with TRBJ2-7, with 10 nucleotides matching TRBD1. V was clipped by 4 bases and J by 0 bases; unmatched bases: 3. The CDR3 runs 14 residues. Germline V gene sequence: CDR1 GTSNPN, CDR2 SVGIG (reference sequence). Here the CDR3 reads CAWMRTGGSYEQYF. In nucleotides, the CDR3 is TGTGCCTGGATGAGGACAGGGGGCTCCTACGAGCAGTACTTC.

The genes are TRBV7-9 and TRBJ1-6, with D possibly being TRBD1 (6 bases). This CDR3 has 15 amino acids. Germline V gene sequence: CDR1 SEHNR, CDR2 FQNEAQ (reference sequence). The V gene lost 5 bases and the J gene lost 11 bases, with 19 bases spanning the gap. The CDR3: CASSPRGQGRTPLHF. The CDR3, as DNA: TGTGCCAGCAGCCCTCGGGGGCAGGGGCGAACACCCCTCCACTTT.

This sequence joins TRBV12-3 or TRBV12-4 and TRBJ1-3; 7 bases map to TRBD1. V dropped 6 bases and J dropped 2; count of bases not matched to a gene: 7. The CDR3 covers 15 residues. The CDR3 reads CASSSGTAPGNTIYF. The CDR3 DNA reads TGTGCCAGCAGCTCCGGGACAGCTCCTGGAAACACCATATATTTT.

DNA of the CDR3: TGTGCCAGCAGCCCACCTGGTAGCGGGGGAAGCACAGATACGCAGTATTTT. Translation gives CASSPPGSGGSTDTQYF. J is TRBJ2-3 and V is TRBV11-3, with 9 bases aligning to TRBD2. The germline V gene encodes CDR1 SGHNT and CDR2 YENEEA. This CDR3 is built from 17 residues. The V and J ends lost 5 bases and 0 bases, in that order; junction bases with no gene match: 9.

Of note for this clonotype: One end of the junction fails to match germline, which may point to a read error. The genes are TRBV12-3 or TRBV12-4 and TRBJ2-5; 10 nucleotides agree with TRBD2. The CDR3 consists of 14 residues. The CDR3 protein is CASSIAGGRETQYF. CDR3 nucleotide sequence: TGTGCCAGCAGTATAGCGGGGGGCAGAGAGACCCAGTACTTC.

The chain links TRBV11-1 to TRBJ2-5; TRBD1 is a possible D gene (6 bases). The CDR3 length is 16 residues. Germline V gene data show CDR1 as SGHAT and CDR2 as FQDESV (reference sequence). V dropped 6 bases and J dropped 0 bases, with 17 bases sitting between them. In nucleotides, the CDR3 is TGTGCCAGCAGTCTAAACAGGGCTTCGTACCAAGAGACCCAGTACTTC. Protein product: CASSLNRASYQETQYF.

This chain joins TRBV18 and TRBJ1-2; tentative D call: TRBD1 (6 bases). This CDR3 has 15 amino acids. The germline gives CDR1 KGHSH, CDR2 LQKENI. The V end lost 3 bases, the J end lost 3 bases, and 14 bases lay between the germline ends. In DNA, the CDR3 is TGTGCCAGCTCACCGTCCGGACAGAGCCACTATGGCTACACCTTC. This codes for CASSPSGQSHYGYTF.

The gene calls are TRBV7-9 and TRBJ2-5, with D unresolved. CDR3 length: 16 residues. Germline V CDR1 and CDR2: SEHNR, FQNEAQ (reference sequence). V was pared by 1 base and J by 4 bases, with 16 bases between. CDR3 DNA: TGTGCCAGCAGCTTAGTCCGGATTAGGGTGGGAGAGACCCAGTACTTC. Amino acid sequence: CASSLVRIRVGETQYF.

Written as DNA, the CDR3 is TGTGCCAGCAGCTTGGCTATGAGTGCTAGCGTTGACGGGGAGCTGTTTTTT. It is translated as CASSLAMSASVDGELFF. The V gene is TRBV7-9, the J gene TRBJ2-2, with a weak D call TRBD2 (6 bases). Trimming shortened V by 3 bases and J by 7 bases, and 21 bases separated the two germline ends. The CDR3 runs to 17 residues. The V gene's germline CDR1 is SEHNR and CDR2 FQNEAQ (reference sequence). The full variable domain, its missing parts supplied by reference TRBV7-9 and TRBJ2-2, is DTGVSQNPRHKITKRGQNVTFRCDPISEHNRLYWYRQTLGQGPEFLTYFQNEAQLEKSRLLSDRFSAERPKGSFSTLEIQRTEQGDSAMYLCASSLAMSASVDGELFFGEGSRLTVL.

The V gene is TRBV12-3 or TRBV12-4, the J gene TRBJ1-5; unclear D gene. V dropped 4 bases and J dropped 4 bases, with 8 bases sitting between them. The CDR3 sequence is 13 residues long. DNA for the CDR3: TGTGCCAGCAGTTCAACCCTTAATCAGCCCCAGCATTTT. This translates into CASSSTLNQPQHF.

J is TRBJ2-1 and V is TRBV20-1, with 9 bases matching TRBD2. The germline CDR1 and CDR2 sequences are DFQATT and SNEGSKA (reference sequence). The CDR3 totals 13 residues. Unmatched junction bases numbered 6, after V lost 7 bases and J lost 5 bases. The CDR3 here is CSDLAGPHNEQFF. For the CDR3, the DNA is TGCAGTGACCTAGCGGGGCCCCACAATGAGCAGTTCTTC.

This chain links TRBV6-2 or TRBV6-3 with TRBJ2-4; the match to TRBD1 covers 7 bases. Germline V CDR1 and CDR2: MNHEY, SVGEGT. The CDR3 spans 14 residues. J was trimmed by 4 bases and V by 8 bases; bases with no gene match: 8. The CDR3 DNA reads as TGTGCCAGCGGAGATCAGGGGGTTAAAAACATTCAGTACTTC. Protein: CASGDQGVKNIQYF.

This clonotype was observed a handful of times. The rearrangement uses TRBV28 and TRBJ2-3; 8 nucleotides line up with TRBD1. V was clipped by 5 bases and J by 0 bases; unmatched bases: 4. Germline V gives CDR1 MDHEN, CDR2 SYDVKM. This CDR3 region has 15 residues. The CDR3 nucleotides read TGTGCCAGCAGTGCAGGGACAGGTAGCACAGATACGCAGTATTTT. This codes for CASSAGTGSTDTQYF.

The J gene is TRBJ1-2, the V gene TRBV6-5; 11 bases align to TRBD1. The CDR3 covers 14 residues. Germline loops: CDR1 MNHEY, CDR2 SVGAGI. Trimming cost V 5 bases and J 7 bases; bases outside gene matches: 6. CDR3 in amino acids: CASSRGTGGTGYTF. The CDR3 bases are TGTGCCAGCAGTAGAGGGACAGGGGGGACTGGCTACACCTTC.

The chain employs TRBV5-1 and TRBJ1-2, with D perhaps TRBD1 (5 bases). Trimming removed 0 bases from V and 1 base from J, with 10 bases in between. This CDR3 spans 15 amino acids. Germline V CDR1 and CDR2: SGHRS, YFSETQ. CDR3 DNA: TGCGCCAGCAGCTTGGACGGGGCGAGTAACTATGGCTACACCTTC. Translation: CASSLDGASNYGYTF.

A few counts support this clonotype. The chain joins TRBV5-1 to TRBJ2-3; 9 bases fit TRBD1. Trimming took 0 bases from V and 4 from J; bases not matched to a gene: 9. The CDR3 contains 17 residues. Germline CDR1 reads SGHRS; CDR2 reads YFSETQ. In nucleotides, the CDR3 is TGCGCCAGCAGCTTGGGCGTGATACAGGGGGCCGCAGATACGCAGTATTTT. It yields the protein CASSLGVIQGAADTQYF.

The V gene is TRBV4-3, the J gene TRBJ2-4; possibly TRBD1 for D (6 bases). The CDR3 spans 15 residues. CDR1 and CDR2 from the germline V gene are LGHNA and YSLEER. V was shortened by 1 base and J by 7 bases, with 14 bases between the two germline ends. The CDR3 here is CASSQGSRTANIQYF. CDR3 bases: TGCGCCAGCAGCCAAGGCTCCCGGACAGCGAACATTCAGTACTTC.

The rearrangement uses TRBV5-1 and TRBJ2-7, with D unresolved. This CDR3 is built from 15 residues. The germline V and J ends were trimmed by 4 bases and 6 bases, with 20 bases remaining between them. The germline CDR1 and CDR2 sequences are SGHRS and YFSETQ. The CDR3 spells CASSPESAVVSEQYF. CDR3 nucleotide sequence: TGCGCCAGCAGCCCCGAGAGCGCCGTCGTTTCCGAGCAGTACTTC.

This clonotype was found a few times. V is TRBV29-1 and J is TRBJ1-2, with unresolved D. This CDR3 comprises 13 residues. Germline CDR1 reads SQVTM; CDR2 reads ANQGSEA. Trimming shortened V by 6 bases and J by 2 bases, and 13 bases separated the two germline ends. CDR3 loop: CSVPGTGNYGYTF. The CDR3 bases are TGCAGCGTCCCAGGCACCGGGAACTATGGCTACACCTTC. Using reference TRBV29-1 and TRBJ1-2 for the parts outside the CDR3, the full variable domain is SAVISQKPSRDICQRGTSLTIQCQVDSQVTMMFWYRQQPGQSLTLIATANQGSEATYESGFVIDKFPISRPNLTFSTLTVSNMSPEDSSIYLCSVPGTGNYGYTFGSGTRLTVV.

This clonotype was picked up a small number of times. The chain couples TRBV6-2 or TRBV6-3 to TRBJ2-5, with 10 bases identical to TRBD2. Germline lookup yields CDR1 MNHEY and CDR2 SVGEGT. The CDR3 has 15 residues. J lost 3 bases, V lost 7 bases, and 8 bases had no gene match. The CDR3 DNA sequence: TGTGCCAGCACTGGAGCGGGGGGGCCTGAAGAGACCCAGTACTTC. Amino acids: CASTGAGGPEETQYF.

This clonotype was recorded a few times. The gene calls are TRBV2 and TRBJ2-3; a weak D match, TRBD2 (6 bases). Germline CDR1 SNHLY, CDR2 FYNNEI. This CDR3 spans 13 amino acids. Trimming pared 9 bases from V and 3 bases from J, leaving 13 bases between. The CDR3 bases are TGTGCCAGTTGGGGGGAGACGACAGATACGCAGTATTTT. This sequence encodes CASWGETTDTQYF.

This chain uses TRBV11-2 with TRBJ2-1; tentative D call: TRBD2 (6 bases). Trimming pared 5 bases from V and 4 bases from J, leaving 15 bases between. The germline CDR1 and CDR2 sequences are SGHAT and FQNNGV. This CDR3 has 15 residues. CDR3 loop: CASSLVVAAYNEQFF. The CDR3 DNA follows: TGTGCCAGCAGCCTCGTAGTAGCGGCATACAATGAGCAGTTCTTC.

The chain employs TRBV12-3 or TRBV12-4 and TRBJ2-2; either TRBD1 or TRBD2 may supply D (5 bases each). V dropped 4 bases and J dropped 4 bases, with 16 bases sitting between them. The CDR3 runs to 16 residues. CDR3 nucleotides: TGTGCCAGCAGTTCTTCCCAGGGAGTCGGCACCGGGGAGCTGTTTTTT. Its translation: CASSSSQGVGTGELFF.